These T cell receptor beta chains were read from a single sample in a study of blood T cell repertoires in COVID-19. Profiling relied on immunoSEQ multiplex PCR, and the TCRdb table lists in-frame clones only, not all of them. The sample contains hundreds of thousands of clones, 70% to 90% of which appear only once. The source material was peripheral blood. The receptors shown here come from a man younger than 35 with active or convalescent COVID-19. The CDR3 runs from the conserved cysteine through the conserved F or W.

>TRBJ2-1|TRBV4-1
CASREDEGGGEQFF
>TRBJ2-7|TRBV29-1
CSVEGQNSYEQYF
>TRBJ2-1|TRBV6-2/TRBV6-3
CASSHGMTGNEQFF
>TRBJ1-2|TRBV9
CASSVEQGGFNYGYTF
>TRBJ2-5|TRBV6-5
CASSPDGGGLETQYF
>TRBJ2-2|TRBV11-3
CASSPLADGELFF
>TRBJ2-7|TRBV2
CASSLETLKREQYF
>TRBJ2-3|TRBV5-1
CASSLATTGRWGGGDTQYF
>TRBJ1-1|TRBV28
CASSTQDTEAFF
>TRBJ2-3|TRBV5-8
CASSPGQGIGDTQYF
>TRBJ1-4|TRBV4-1
CASSPRQELEKLFF
>TRBJ2-1|TRBV11-2
CASRRDRANEQFF
>TRBJ1-5|TRBV5-8
CASSPRQLNQPQHF
>TRBJ1-5|TRBV27
CASSLYSGGVNQPQHF
>TRBJ2-1|TRBV27
CASRLASNEQFF
>TRBJ2-2|TRBV2
CASNPVGLAGGQWELFF
>TRBJ2-7|TRBV10-3
CAIKGAGPYEQYF
>TRBJ2-7|TRBV5-4
CASSFRIGAGVVGSYEQYF
>TRBJ1-1|TRBV4-3
CASSPPGGNTEAFF
>TRBJ2-1|TRBV6-2/TRBV6-3
CASSLSSVIAVYNEQFF
>TRBJ2-1|TRBV21-1
CASSKDRLADLYNEQFF
>TRBJ1-2|TRBV10-1
CASSDGAGVYTF
>TRBJ1-2|TRBV7-2
CASSLDGANYGYTF
>TRBJ2-1|TRBV20-1
CSASRAGLPNEQFF
>TRBJ2-7|TRBV19
CASSINAAGTGGEQYF
>TRBJ1-6|TRBV9
CASSATGDSTFYRSPLHF
>TRBJ2-7|TRBV9
CASSVGFTTYEQYF
>TRBJ1-1|TRBV19
CASRPGQSRNTEAFF
>TRBJ2-7|TRBV5-1
CASSLVASGIGIDEQYF
>TRBJ2-2|TRBV4-1
CASSLLTGTSGELFF
>TRBJ2-7|TRBV4-3
CASSQGLGSSYEQYF
>TRBJ1-4|TRBV19
CASSIDRMASGDEKLFF
>TRBJ2-7|TRBV7-9
CASSPSWASGSYEQYF
>TRBJ2-7|TRBV7-2
CASSSLLLADYTYEQYF
>TRBJ1-2|TRBV29-1
CSVGQVVAQPNGYTF
>TRBJ2-7|TRBV30
CAWSLRVEQYF
>TRBJ2-5|TRBV12-1
CARVTGRWEGQETQYF
>TRBJ1-6|TRBV6-4
CASSETIGNSPLHF
>TRBJ1-1|TRBV9
CASSHRVGQPNTEAFF
>TRBJ2-7|TRBV19
CASSPSGQGPYEQYF
>TRBJ2-2|TRBV28
CASSLGGTGELFF
>TRBJ1-2|TRBV20-1
CSASPGTTGYTF
>TRBJ1-1|TRBV18
CASSSQGRMNTEAFF
>TRBJ2-3|TRBV12-2
CASRFVRGVGDTQYF
>TRBJ1-6|TRBV7-9
CASSFLGGNTPLHF
>TRBJ2-1|TRBV6-6
CASSRSTSGFLRNEQFF
>TRBJ1-5|TRBV18
CASSPGTGGNQPQHF
>TRBJ1-4|TRBV30
CAWRDRAGFGEKLFF
>TRBJ1-2|TRBV11-2
CASSTRTGRYGYTF
>TRBJ1-1|TRBV2
CASSRTGTEAFF
>TRBJ2-6|TRBV7-2
CASSRGNSGANVLTF
>TRBJ1-3|TRBV6-5
CASRTTGSGNTIYF
>TRBJ1-1|TRBV19
CASSIAVNTEAFF
>TRBJ2-5|TRBV23-1
CASSRLLLGGRVRETQYF
>TRBJ2-1|TRBV3-1/TRBV3-2
CASSQGGQGGSQFF
>TRBJ1-1|TRBV4-3
CASSQGAGGTEAFF